The source of this TCR beta chain is a study of T-cell reconstitution after alpha-beta-depleted transplantation in children. With V trimmed by 2 bases and J by 9 bases, 7 bases remained unmatched. The V gene's germline CDR1 is ENHRY and CDR2 SYGVKD. The CDR3 totals 13 residues. This clonotype was detected many times. Unique molecular identifiers featured in how the TCRbeta library was prepared. TCRdb called the PCR reads again in MiXCR, with one record for every CDR3 protein. The table shows 120,000 or so distinct CDR3 sequences, with 23% occurring only once. The source of this sequence is a male patient under 10 years old who had a stem cell transplant for chronic granulomatous disease, so the T cells may come from the graft donor. Material: PBMCs, mostly from graft donor cells, obtained 180 days after TCRalphabeta/CD19-depleted stem cell transplant. The chain is built from TRBV10-3 and TRBJ2-7, with 7 positions matching TRBD1. The CDR3 here is CAISEATGLGQYF. Here the CDR3 DNA reads TGTGCCATCAGTGAGGCGACAGGGCTCGGGCAGTACTTC.